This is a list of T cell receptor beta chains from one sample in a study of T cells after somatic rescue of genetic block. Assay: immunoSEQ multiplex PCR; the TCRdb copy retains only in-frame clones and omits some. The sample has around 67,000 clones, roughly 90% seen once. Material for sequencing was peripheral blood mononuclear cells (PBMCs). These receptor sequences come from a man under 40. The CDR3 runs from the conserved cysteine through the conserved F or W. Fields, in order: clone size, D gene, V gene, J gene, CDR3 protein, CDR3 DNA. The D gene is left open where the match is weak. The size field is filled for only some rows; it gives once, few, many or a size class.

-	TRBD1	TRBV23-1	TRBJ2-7	CASSQSATQQGAITYEQYF	TGCGCCAGCAGTCAATCAGCCACCCAACAGGGGGCTATCACCTACGAGCAGTACTTC
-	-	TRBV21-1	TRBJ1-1	CASSGEGTAIEAFF	TGTGCCAGCAGCGGCGAAGGGACAGCAATTGAAGCTTTCTTT
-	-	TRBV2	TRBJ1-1	CATPGPVGTEAFF	TGTGCCACGCCAGGACCGGTGGGCACTGAAGCTTTCTTT
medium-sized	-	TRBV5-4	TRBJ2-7	CASSLEREDVEQYF	TGTGCCAGCAGCTTGGAAAGGGAGGATGTCGAGCAGTACTTC
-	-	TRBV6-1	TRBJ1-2	CASSEGGEGYGYTF	TGTGCCAGCAGTGAAGGGGGGGAAGGCTATGGCTACACCTTC
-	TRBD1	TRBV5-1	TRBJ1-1	CASSLRDREPRTEAFF	TGCGCCAGCAGTCTTCGGGACAGGGAACCCCGCACTGAAGCTTTCTTT
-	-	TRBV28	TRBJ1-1	CASSLRQANTEAFF	TGTGCCAGCAGTTTACGGCAGGCGAACACTGAAGCTTTCTTT
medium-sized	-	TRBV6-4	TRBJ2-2	CASSDSGGNTGELFF	TGTGCCAGCAGTGACTCGGGGGGAAACACCGGGGAGCTGTTTTTT
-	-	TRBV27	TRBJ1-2	CASSRGAGANYGYTF	TGTGCCAGCAGTCGAGGGGCAGGGGCTAACTATGGCTACACCTTC
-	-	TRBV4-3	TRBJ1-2	CASSQENRNYGYTF	TGCGCCAGCAGCCAAGAGAACAGAAACTATGGCTACACCTTC
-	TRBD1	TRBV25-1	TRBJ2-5	CASQGVETQYF	TGTGCCAGTCAGGGGGTAGAGACCCAGTACTTC
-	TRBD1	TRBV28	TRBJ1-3	CASKTTGGMGNTIYF	TGTGCCAGCAAGACAACAGGGGGTATGGGAAACACCATATATTTT
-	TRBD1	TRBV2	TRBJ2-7	CASSAGQGSYEQYF	TGTGCCAGCAGTGCGGGACAGGGATCCTACGAGCAGTACTTC
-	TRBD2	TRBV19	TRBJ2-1	CASSMLPSGSNEQFF	TGTGCCAGTAGTATGCTGCCTAGCGGGAGCAATGAGCAGTTCTTC
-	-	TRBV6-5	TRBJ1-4	CASSYREGEKLFF	TGTGCCAGCAGTTACCGGGAGGGCGAAAAACTGTTTTTT
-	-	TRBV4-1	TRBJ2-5	CASSQEGRQGWETQYF	TGCGCCAGCAGCCAAGAGGGCAGGCAGGGATGGGAGACCCAGTACTTC
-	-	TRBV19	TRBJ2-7	CASSAYRDSYEQYF	TGTGCCAGTAGTGCCTACAGGGACTCCTACGAGCAGTACTTC
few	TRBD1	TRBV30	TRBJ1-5	CAWSFGDRSYQPQHF	TGTGCCTGGAGTTTTGGGGACAGGAGTTATCAGCCCCAGCATTTT
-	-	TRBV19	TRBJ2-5	CASSTGRYQETQYF	TGTGCCAGTAGTACCGGACGGTACCAAGAGACCCAGTACTTC
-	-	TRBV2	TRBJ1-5	CASRLEGNQPQHF	TGTGCCAGCAGATTAGAAGGCAATCAGCCCCAGCATTTT
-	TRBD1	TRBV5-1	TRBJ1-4	CASSLLGQGNEKLFF	TGCGCCAGCAGCTTGCTGGGACAGGGTAATGAAAAACTGTTTTTT
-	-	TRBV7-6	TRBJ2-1	CASSLNSRAVRYNEQFF	TGTGCCAGCAGCTTAAATTCCCGGGCAGTCCGATACAATGAGCAGTTCTTC
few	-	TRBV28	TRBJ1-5	CATARRGPRQPQHF	TGTGCCACCGCCCGCAGGGGCCCACGGCAGCCCCAGCATTTT
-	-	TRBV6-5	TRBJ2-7	CASSLGNTYEQYF	TGTGCCAGCAGTTTGGGGAATACCTACGAGCAGTACTTC
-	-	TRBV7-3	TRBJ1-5	CASSEGVISNQPQHF	TGTGCCAGCAGCGAGGGGGTCATTAGCAATCAGCCCCAGCATTTT
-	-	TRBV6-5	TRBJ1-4	CASSYLAGAPEKLFF	TGTGCCAGCAGTTACTTGGCAGGGGCACCGGAAAAACTGTTTTTT
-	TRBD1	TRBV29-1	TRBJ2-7	CSVGNRGSYEQYF	TGCAGCGTTGGGAACAGGGGCTCCTACGAGCAGTACTTC
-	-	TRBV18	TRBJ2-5	CASSPNRRGETQYF	TGTGCCAGCTCACCTAACAGGCGTGGAGAGACCCAGTACTTC
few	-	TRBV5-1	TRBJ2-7	CASSSNQGGWELYEQYF	TGCGCCAGCAGCTCAAACCAGGGGGGATGGGAGCTCTACGAGCAGTACTTC
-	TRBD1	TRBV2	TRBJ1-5	CASSATGGDQPQHF	TGTGCCAGCAGTGCAACAGGGGGGGATCAGCCCCAGCATTTT
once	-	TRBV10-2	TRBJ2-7	CASSESVSYEQYF	TGCGCCAGCAGTGAGTCGGTCTCCTACGAGCAGTACTTC
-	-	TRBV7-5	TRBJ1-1	CARRNRVTEAFF	TGTGCCAGAAGAAACAGGGTAACTGAAGCTTTCTTT
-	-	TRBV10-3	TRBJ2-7	CAISDGGGTYEQYF	TGTGCCATCAGTGATGGGGGGGGCACCTACGAGCAGTACTTC
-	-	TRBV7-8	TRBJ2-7	CASSVGGTYEQYF	TGTGCCAGCAGCGTTGGGGGTACCTACGAGCAGTACTTC
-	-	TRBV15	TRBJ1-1	CATSRDHQGTEAFF	TGTGCCACCAGCAGAGATCATCAGGGCACTGAAGCTTTCTTT
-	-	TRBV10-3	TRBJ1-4	CATATNEKLFF	TGTGCCACGGCAACTAATGAAAAACTGTTTTTT
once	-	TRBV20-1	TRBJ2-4	CSARDRDIQYF	TGCAGTGCTAGAGATAGGGACATTCAGTACTTC
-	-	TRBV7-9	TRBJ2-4	CASSLGSGMNIQYF	TGTGCCAGCAGCTTAGGCTCGGGAATGAACATTCAGTACTTC
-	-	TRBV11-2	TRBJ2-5	CASSLGAPETQYF	TGTGCCAGCAGCTTAGGCGCCCCAGAGACCCAGTACTTC
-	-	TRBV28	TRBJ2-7	CASSPEGPRPYEQYF	TGTGCCAGCAGCCCGGAGGGACCACGACCCTACGAGCAGTACTTC
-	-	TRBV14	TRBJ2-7	CASSQGTYYEQYF	TGTGCCAGCAGCCAAGGGACTTACTACGAGCAGTACTTC
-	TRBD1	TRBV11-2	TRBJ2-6	CASSTGQGNVLTF	TGTGCCAGCAGCACCGGACAGGGGAACGTCCTGACTTTC
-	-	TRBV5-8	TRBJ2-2	CASSISPLGGVTGELFF	TGTGCCAGCAGCATTTCCCCCTTGGGCGGGGTCACCGGGGAGCTGTTTTTT